Listed below are T cell receptor beta chains from one sample, sequenced in a study of blood T cell repertoires in COVID-19. Repertoires were generated with immunoSEQ multiplex PCR, while TCRdb's copy carries only in-frame clones and drops some. Here the sample spans over 90,000 clones, more than 70% being singletons. The sample comprised peripheral blood. Source of these receptors: an older woman in a cohort sampled during active or convalescent COVID-19. CDR3s include the opening cysteine and the closing phenylalanine or tryptophan. Fields, in order: CDR3 length, D gene, clone size, J gene, V gene, CDR3 DNA, CDR3 protein. A D gene is named only where the DNA matches it firmly. The size field is filled for only some rows; it gives once, few, many or a size class.

length: 13
D: TRBD1
size: once
J: TRBJ2-5
V: TRBV7-3
DNA: TGTGCCAGCAGCCAGACAGGGTCTGGGACCCAGTACTTC
CDR3: CASSQTGSGTQYF

length: 14
D: NA
size: NA
J: TRBJ1-3
V: TRBV19
DNA: TGTGCCAGTAGTATACTGGCGGGGAGGGACACCATATATTTT
CDR3: CASSILAGRDTIYF

length: 15
D: TRBD2
size: NA
J: TRBJ2-1
V: TRBV9
DNA: TGTGCCAGCAGCGCAGCGGGACTCGCCGGCAGTGAGCAGTTCTTC
CDR3: CASSAAGLAGSEQFF

length: 13
D: TRBD1
size: NA
J: TRBJ1-2
V: TRBV10-3
DNA: TGTGCCATCAGTATGACAGGGGGCAGTGGCTACACCTTC
CDR3: CAISMTGGSGYTF

length: 13
D: NA
size: NA
J: TRBJ2-3
V: TRBV7-2
DNA: TGTGCCAGCAGCTATCTTAGCACAGATACGCAGTATTTT
CDR3: CASSYLSTDTQYF

length: 15
D: TRBD2
size: NA
J: TRBJ2-5
V: TRBV3-1/TRBV3-2
DNA: TGTGCCAGCAGCCAAGAATCTAGCGGGAGGGAGACCCAGTACTTC
CDR3: CASSQESSGRETQYF

length: 13
D: NA
size: NA
J: TRBJ2-2
V: TRBV24-1
DNA: TGTGCCACCAGTCTAGCCGCATACAGGGAGCTGTTTTTT
CDR3: CATSLAAYRELFF

length: 13
D: TRBD1
size: few
J: TRBJ1-2
V: TRBV12-3/TRBV12-4
DNA: TGTGCCAGTCGACAGGGAGCTAACTATGGCTACACCTTC
CDR3: CASRQGANYGYTF

length: 16
D: TRBD1
size: NA
J: TRBJ2-2
V: TRBV9
DNA: TGTGCCAGCAGCGCCGGACAGGGCGGTTGGACCGGGGAGCTGTTTTTT
CDR3: CASSAGQGGWTGELFF

length: 15
D: TRBD1
size: NA
J: TRBJ2-2
V: TRBV7-2
DNA: TGTGCCAGCAGCTTCCGGGGACAGGGAGTCGGGGAGCTGTTTTTT
CDR3: CASSFRGQGVGELFF

length: 15
D: NA
size: NA
J: TRBJ1-4
V: TRBV5-4
DNA: TGTGCCAGTATGGACCGTGACAGATTTAATGAAAAACTGTTTTTT
CDR3: CASMDRDRFNEKLFF

length: 13
D: NA
size: NA
J: TRBJ2-1
V: TRBV12-3/TRBV12-4
DNA: TGTGCCAGCAGTTTAATTGTTGGGGGGGAGCAGTTCTTC
CDR3: CASSLIVGGEQFF

length: 14
D: TRBD2
size: NA
J: TRBJ2-3
V: TRBV7-8
DNA: TGTGCCAGCACCCAGACGGGGGGAGCAGATACGCAGTATTTT
CDR3: CASTQTGGADTQYF

length: 12
D: NA
size: NA
J: TRBJ2-2
V: TRBV5-4
DNA: TGTGCCAGCAGCGCACCCCGGGACACCCAAATTTTT
CDR3: CASSAPRDTQIF

length: 17
D: TRBD1
size: NA
J: TRBJ2-5
V: TRBV24-1
DNA: TGTGCCACCAGTGATCCGCCGGGACAGGGGAGAGGGGAGACCCAGTACTTC
CDR3: CATSDPPGQGRGETQYF

length: 14
D: TRBD2
size: NA
J: TRBJ2-7
V: TRBV6-5
DNA: TGTGCCAGCAGTTTTTGGGCTAGCGGGGGCGAGCAGTACTTC
CDR3: CASSFWASGGEQYF

length: 15
D: TRBD1
size: NA
J: TRBJ2-7
V: TRBV2
DNA: TGTGCCAGCAGTCCACCCGGGACAGGGGGGTCCGAGCAGTACTTC
CDR3: CASSPPGTGGSEQYF

length: 14
D: TRBD1
size: NA
J: TRBJ1-5
V: TRBV24-1
DNA: TGTGCCACCAGTGACCACACAGGGGTTCAGCCCCAGCATTTT
CDR3: CATSDHTGVQPQHF

length: 18
D: NA
size: once
J: TRBJ1-2
V: TRBV3-1/TRBV3-2
DNA: TGTGCCAGCAGCCCCGCCCTCCTCGGACAGCCTGGACCCTATGGCTACACCTTC
CDR3: CASSPALLGQPGPYGYTF

length: 14
D: NA
size: NA
J: TRBJ2-7
V: TRBV5-1
DNA: TGCGCCAGCACTCCGGGGGGCCGCTCCTACGAGCAGTACTTC
CDR3: CASTPGGRSYEQYF

length: 15
D: TRBD1
size: NA
J: TRBJ1-5
V: TRBV6-5
DNA: TGTGCCAGCAGCCCACAGGGGGATAGCAATCAGCCCCAGCATTTT
CDR3: CASSPQGDSNQPQHF

length: 15
D: NA
size: NA
J: TRBJ2-2
V: TRBV6-5
DNA: TGTGCCAGCAGATTCGGGACAAAAAACACCGGGGAGCTGTTTTTT
CDR3: CASRFGTKNTGELFF

length: 16
D: NA
size: NA
J: TRBJ2-1
V: TRBV24-1
DNA: TGTGCCACCAGTGATATGGGCCCGAGTCTATCCAATGAGCAGTTCTTC
CDR3: CATSDMGPSLSNEQFF

length: 15
D: NA
size: NA
J: TRBJ2-1
V: TRBV28
DNA: TGTGCCAGCGCCCGTACCGGGACACTTTACAATGAGCAGTTCTTC
CDR3: CASARTGTLYNEQFF

length: 17
D: TRBD1
size: few
J: TRBJ1-3
V: TRBV18
DNA: TGTGCCAGCTCACTGCCGGGGACAGGTTATATTGGAAACACCATATATTTT
CDR3: CASSLPGTGYIGNTIYF

length: 16
D: TRBD1
size: NA
J: TRBJ2-3
V: TRBV5-4
DNA: TGTGCCAGCAGCTTGGACGTCGGACAGGGCCGAGATACGCAGTATTTT
CDR3: CASSLDVGQGRDTQYF

length: 15
D: NA
size: NA
J: TRBJ1-1
V: TRBV7-2
DNA: TGTGCCAGCAGCTTAGGTGGTCAGGTGAACACTGAAGCTTTCTTT
CDR3: CASSLGGQVNTEAFF

length: 16
D: NA
size: NA
J: TRBJ1-5
V: TRBV2
DNA: TGTGCCAGCAGTGAAGGGCCAGTTTATAGCAATCAGCCCCAGCATTTT
CDR3: CASSEGPVYSNQPQHF

length: 14
D: TRBD1
size: few
J: TRBJ1-5
V: TRBV2
DNA: TGTGCCAGCAGTGGGACAGGGAAACATCAGCCCCAGCATTTT
CDR3: CASSGTGKHQPQHF

length: 16
D: NA
size: NA
J: TRBJ1-2
V: TRBV4-1
DNA: TGCGCCAGCAGCCTCTCTCGGCAGGGCCAGATTTATGGCTACACCTTC
CDR3: CASSLSRQGQIYGYTF

length: 11
D: NA
size: NA
J: TRBJ1-2
V: TRBV27
DNA: TGTGCCAGCGGCGACAGCTATGGCTACACCTTC
CDR3: CASGDSYGYTF

length: 15
D: TRBD2
size: NA
J: TRBJ2-7
V: TRBV28
DNA: TGTGCCAGCCAAAAGCGGGGGCTATCTTGGGACGAGCAGTACTTC
CDR3: CASQKRGLSWDEQYF

length: 17
D: NA
size: NA
J: TRBJ2-3
V: TRBV12-5
DNA: TGTGCTAGTGGTTTGGGTCCCGGGACGGGGGTAACAGATACGCAGTATTTT
CDR3: CASGLGPGTGVTDTQYF

length: 14
D: NA
size: NA
J: TRBJ1-6
V: TRBV10-3
DNA: TGTGCCATCAGTGAGTCCAGGGTTAATTCACCCCTCCACTTT
CDR3: CAISESRVNSPLHF

length: 14
D: NA
size: NA
J: TRBJ1-2
V: TRBV19
DNA: TGTGCCAGTAGCGACAGGTCTGGTCCCTATGGCTACACCTTC
CDR3: CASSDRSGPYGYTF

length: 12
D: NA
size: NA
J: TRBJ1-1
V: TRBV28
DNA: TGTGCCAGCAGTTTAGAGTATACTGAAGCTTTCTTT
CDR3: CASSLEYTEAFF

length: 15
D: TRBD2
size: NA
J: TRBJ2-3
V: TRBV19
DNA: TGTGCCAGTAGTATCGGACTAGCTAGCACAGATACGCAGTATTTT
CDR3: CASSIGLASTDTQYF

length: 13
D: NA
size: NA
J: TRBJ2-3
V: TRBV12-3/TRBV12-4
DNA: TGTGCCAGCACCCTACCGGGATCACCGACTGCGTATTTT
CDR3: CASTLPGSPTAYF

length: 12
D: NA
size: once
J: TRBJ2-3
V: TRBV12-5
DNA: TGTGCTAGTGGTTCGGAGTCAGATACGCAGTATTTT
CDR3: CASGSESDTQYF

length: 16
D: TRBD2
size: NA
J: TRBJ2-2
V: TRBV5-1
DNA: TGCGCCAGCAGGCCGACTAGCGGGAGAAGTACCGGGGAGCTGTTTTTT
CDR3: CASRPTSGRSTGELFF

length: 12
D: NA
size: NA
J: TRBJ2-5
V: TRBV29-1
DNA: TGCAGCGTTGCTGGAGCACAAGAGACCCAGTACTTC
CDR3: CSVAGAQETQYF

length: 15
D: NA
size: NA
J: TRBJ1-4
V: TRBV28
DNA: TGTGCCAGCAGTATGGACACTTCAACTAATGAAAAACTGTTTTTT
CDR3: CASSMDTSTNEKLFF

length: 13
D: NA
size: NA
J: TRBJ2-3
V: TRBV12-3/TRBV12-4
DNA: TGTGCCAGCAGTTCAGCCCGCCGGGATACGCAGTATTTT
CDR3: CASSSARRDTQYF

length: 12
D: NA
size: NA
J: TRBJ1-2
V: TRBV19
DNA: TGTGCCAGTAGTTCGCAGGGTGTGGGCTACACCTTC
CDR3: CASSSQGVGYTF

length: 12
D: NA
size: NA
J: TRBJ1-4
V: TRBV6-6
DNA: TGTGCCAGCCGTACGGAGACCGAAAAACTGTTTTTT
CDR3: CASRTETEKLFF

length: 15
D: NA
size: NA
J: TRBJ1-4
V: TRBV5-1
DNA: TGCGCCAGCAGCTTGGCGGGGGGCACTAATGAAAAACTGTTTTTT
CDR3: CASSLAGGTNEKLFF

length: 15
D: NA
size: NA
J: TRBJ2-1
V: TRBV7-9
DNA: TGTGCCAGCAGCCCTGGACATCTCTCCTACAATGAGCAGTTCTTC
CDR3: CASSPGHLSYNEQFF

length: 14
D: TRBD1
size: few
J: TRBJ1-4
V: TRBV7-9
DNA: TGTGCCAGCAGCTACAGGGGGCAAGACGAAAAACTGTTTTTT
CDR3: CASSYRGQDEKLFF